The rows below give T cell receptor beta chains drawn from one sample of a study of T-cell reconstitution after alpha-beta-depleted transplantation in children. TCRdb reanalysed the PCR reads using MiXCR and keeps one entry per CDR3 protein. This sample has more than 450,000 distinct CDR3 sequences; about a sixth occur once, and the top ten carry more than 2.5%. The sequencing here drew on PBMCs from the stem cell graft donor, taken from the stem cell graft. These receptors were collected from a human donor who donated a stem cell graft to a child with acute lymphoblastic leukemia. Both conserved end residues are part of each CDR3. Each record gives: clone size, V gene, J gene, CDR3 length, D gene, CDR3 protein, CDR3 DNA. A D gene is named only where the DNA matches it firmly. A clone size is listed for some rows: how often the clone was seen (once, few, many), or a class if it is expanded.

size: .
V: TRBV9
J: TRBJ2-1
length: 15
D: .
CDR3: CASSLRERFYNEQFF
DNA: TGTGCCAGCAGCCTCCGGGAGAGGTTCTACAATGAGCAGTTCTTC

size: .
V: TRBV12-3/TRBV12-4
J: TRBJ2-1
length: 17
D: TRBD2
CDR3: CASSSTVGLELHNEQFF
DNA: TGTGCCAGCAGTAGCACAGTTGGACTAGAACTACACAATGAGCAGTTCTTC

size: .
V: TRBV27
J: TRBJ1-1
length: 15
D: .
CDR3: CASSLEGRRNTEAFF
DNA: TGTGCCAGCAGTTTGGAGGGGCGGAGGAACACTGAAGCTTTCTTT

size: .
V: TRBV29-1
J: TRBJ2-1
length: 16
D: TRBD2
CDR3: CSVDGTSEISYNEQFF
DNA: TGCAGCGTCGACGGGACTAGCGAGATCTCCTACAATGAGCAGTTCTTC

size: .
V: TRBV3-1
J: TRBJ2-1
length: 16
D: TRBD2
CDR3: CASSRGLAGAYNEQFF
DNA: TGTGCCAGCAGTCGTGGACTAGCGGGGGCTTACAATGAGCAGTTCTTC

size: .
V: TRBV3-1
J: TRBJ1-1
length: 15
D: TRBD1
CDR3: CACSTRQGPNTEAFF
DNA: TGTGCCTGCAGCACCCGACAGGGACCAAACACTGAAGCTTTCTTT

size: few
V: TRBV11-2
J: TRBJ1-6
length: 18
D: .
CDR3: CASSLGAGAKGPGSPLHF
DNA: TGTGCCAGCAGCTTAGGGGCAGGAGCTAAGGGGCCCGGATCACCCCTCCACTTT

size: .
V: TRBV20-1
J: TRBJ2-7
length: 14
D: TRBD2
CDR3: CSAGGTSGIGEQYF
DNA: TGCAGTGCGGGCGGGACTAGCGGGATTGGCGAGCAGTACTTC

size: few
V: TRBV20-1
J: TRBJ1-5
length: 17
D: TRBD1
CDR3: CSATPGQGGWGNQPQHF
DNA: TGCAGTGCTACGCCGGGACAGGGGGGTTGGGGCAATCAGCCCCAGCATTTT

size: .
V: TRBV12-3/TRBV12-4
J: TRBJ2-5
length: 13
D: .
CDR3: CASSLERRDSLAF
DNA: TGTGCCAGCAGTTTGGAACGTAGGGATTCACTCGCCTTC

size: .
V: TRBV4-1
J: TRBJ1-5
length: 14
D: .
CDR3: CASSQDQGSQPQHF
DNA: TGCGCCAGCAGCCAAGATCAGGGCAGCCAGCCCCAGCATTTT

size: .
V: TRBV25-1
J: TRBJ2-7
length: 12
D: TRBD2
CDR3: CASSRWEGPSYF
DNA: TGTGCCAGCAGTAGGTGGGAGGGCCCCAGCTACTTC

size: .
V: TRBV19
J: TRBJ1-2
length: 14
D: .
CDR3: CASSIWTAQEGYTF
DNA: TGTGCCAGTAGTATCTGGACTGCTCAAGAGGGCTACACCTTC

size: .
V: TRBV5-1
J: TRBJ1-1
length: 16
D: .
CDR3: CASSLVTFGVNTEAFF
DNA: TGCGCCAGCAGCTTGGTAACCTTTGGGGTGAACACTGAAGCTTTCTTT

size: few
V: TRBV19
J: TRBJ2-7
length: 16
D: TRBD1
CDR3: CASSDRDRGSPYEQYF
DNA: TGTGCCAGTAGTGATCGGGACAGGGGAAGCCCCTACGAGCAGTACTTC

size: few
V: TRBV9
J: TRBJ1-1
length: 15
D: TRBD1
CDR3: CASSYEGGAVTEAFF
DNA: TGTGCCAGCAGCTACGAAGGGGGCGCGGTCACTGAAGCTTTCTTT

size: .
V: TRBV2
J: TRBJ2-1
length: 15
D: TRBD2
CDR3: CAINSPGLAYNEQFF
DNA: TGTGCCATAAACTCGCCGGGACTAGCTTACAATGAGCAGTTCTTC

size: .
V: TRBV7-9
J: TRBJ2-7
length: 16
D: .
CDR3: CASSSNPGEGSYEQYF
DNA: TGTGCCAGCAGCTCCAACCCCGGAGAGGGCTCCTACGAGCAGTACTTC

size: few
V: TRBV7-2
J: TRBJ2-3
length: 14
D: TRBD2
CDR3: CASSSSGITDTQYF
DNA: TGTGCCAGCAGCTCTAGCGGGATCACAGATACGCAGTATTTT

size: .
V: TRBV5-1
J: TRBJ2-5
length: 17
D: TRBD1
CDR3: CASSFGPGTGFQETQYF
DNA: TGCGCCAGCAGTTTTGGCCCCGGGACAGGGTTTCAAGAGACCCAGTACTTC

size: .
V: TRBV4-1
J: TRBJ2-3
length: 21
D: TRBD2
CDR3: CASSQDITSGRVQINTDTQYF
DNA: TGCGCCAGCAGCCAAGACATTACTAGCGGGAGGGTACAAATTAACACAGATACGCAGTATTTT

size: .
V: TRBV11-2
J: TRBJ2-2
length: 19
D: TRBD2
CDR3: CASSLSGPGAGVWTGELFF
DNA: TGTGCCAGCAGCTTATCCGGCCCCGGGGCGGGAGTCTGGACCGGGGAGCTGTTTTTT

size: .
V: TRBV15
J: TRBJ2-1
length: 14
D: .
CDR3: CATSVWVGAPRQFF
DNA: TGTGCCACCAGCGTTTGGGTGGGAGCCCCCCGGCAGTTCTTC

size: .
V: TRBV5-1
J: TRBJ1-1
length: 20
D: .
CDR3: CASSLAGTLMSTGIYTEAFF
DNA: TGCGCCAGCAGCTTGGCGGGGACCCTAATGTCCACGGGGATCTACACTGAAGCTTTCTTT

size: once
V: TRBV16
J: TRBJ1-1
length: 14
D: .
CDR3: CASSQSSAAPSAFF
DNA: TGTGCCAGCAGCCAATCGTCGGCAGCTCCGTCAGCTTTCTTT

size: few
V: TRBV6-5
J: TRBJ2-7
length: 13
D: .
CDR3: CASSYRTSGEQYF
DNA: TGTGCCAGCAGTTACCGGACCTCCGGGGAGCAGTACTTC

size: few
V: TRBV5-1
J: TRBJ2-1
length: 19
D: TRBD2
CDR3: CASSFRKLAGGPSYNEQFF
DNA: TGCGCCAGCAGCTTTCGGAAGCTAGCGGGAGGGCCATCCTACAATGAGCAGTTCTTC

size: few
V: TRBV4-1
J: TRBJ2-7
length: 13
D: TRBD2
CDR3: CASSQGREVEQYF
DNA: TGCGCCAGCAGCCAAGGTCGGGAGGTTGAGCAGTACTTC

size: few
V: TRBV30
J: TRBJ2-1
length: 14
D: TRBD2
CDR3: CAWSIAGVYNEQFF
DNA: TGTGCCTGGAGTATAGCGGGAGTATACAATGAGCAGTTCTTC

size: few
V: TRBV3-1
J: TRBJ1-1
length: 14
D: .
CDR3: CASSQEAVSTEAFF
DNA: TGTGCCAGCAGCCAAGAGGCTGTAAGCACTGAAGCTTTCTTT

size: few
V: TRBV12-3/TRBV12-4
J: TRBJ2-5
length: 14
D: .
CDR3: CASSHGQLQETQYF
DNA: TGTGCCAGCAGTCACGGACAGCTGCAAGAGACCCAGTACTTC

size: few
V: TRBV9
J: TRBJ2-2
length: 16
D: TRBD2
CDR3: CASSAGLGGRTGELFF
DNA: TGTGCCAGCAGCGCCGGCCTTGGCGGGAGAACCGGGGAGCTGTTTTTT

size: .
V: TRBV25-1
J: TRBJ2-1
length: 16
D: TRBD2
CDR3: CASSDWAGGPSNEQFF
DNA: TGTGCCAGCAGTGATTGGGCGGGAGGGCCAAGCAATGAGCAGTTCTTC

size: .
V: TRBV7-2
J: TRBJ2-3
length: 14
D: .
CDR3: CASSSSGPTNTQYF
DNA: TGTGCCAGCAGCTCCTCCGGCCCCACGAATACGCAGTATTTT

size: .
V: TRBV4-1
J: TRBJ1-4
length: 13
D: TRBD1
CDR3: CASRATGRVKLFF
DNA: TGCGCCAGCAGAGCGACAGGGCGTGTAAAACTGTTTTTT

size: few
V: TRBV5-1
J: TRBJ2-1
length: 14
D: .
CDR3: CASSLYRDFNEQFF
DNA: TGCGCCAGCAGCTTGTATCGGGACTTCAATGAGCAGTTCTTC

size: few
V: TRBV20-1
J: TRBJ2-7
length: 17
D: TRBD1
CDR3: CSARIGAQGVIVYEQYF
DNA: TGCAGTGCTAGGATAGGGGCCCAGGGGGTGATTGTCTACGAGCAGTACTTC

size: .
V: TRBV20-1
J: TRBJ2-1
length: 14
D: .
CDR3: CSAPGAVSYNEQFF
DNA: TGCAGTGCTCCGGGGGCGGTCTCCTACAATGAGCAGTTCTTC

size: .
V: TRBV5-1
J: TRBJ1-2
length: 13
D: TRBD1
CDR3: CASSLAQGVGYTF
DNA: TGCGCCAGCAGCTTGGCCCAGGGGGTTGGCTACACCTTC

size: few
V: TRBV27
J: TRBJ2-7
length: 16
D: .
CDR3: CASIPSPRDNLYEQYF
DNA: TGTGCCTCGATCCCCTCCCCTCGGGACAATTTGTACGAGCAGTACTTC

size: few
V: TRBV29-1
J: TRBJ1-1
length: 17
D: .
CDR3: CSVDWRAGRGVNTEAFF
DNA: TGCAGCGTTGACTGGCGGGCAGGGCGAGGTGTGAACACTGAAGCTTTCTTT

size: many
V: TRBV5-1
J: TRBJ2-2
length: 14
D: .
CDR3: CASSLAVATGELFF
DNA: TGCGCCAGCAGCTTGGCCGTTGCCACCGGGGAGCTGTTTTTT

size: once
V: TRBV5-6
J: TRBJ1-1
length: 12
D: TRBD1
CDR3: CASSPTGLEAFF
DNA: TGTGCCAGCAGCCCGACAGGGCTCGAAGCTTTCTTT

size: many
V: TRBV5-1
J: TRBJ1-3
length: 16
D: TRBD1
CDR3: CASSTRTGLSGNTIYF
DNA: TGCGCCAGCAGCACCCGGACAGGCCTCTCTGGAAACACCATATATTTT

size: few
V: TRBV20-1
J: TRBJ2-1
length: 15
D: TRBD2
CDR3: CSARYVAGGPNEQFF
DNA: TGCAGTGCTAGATACGTGGCGGGAGGGCCCAATGAGCAGTTCTTC

size: .
V: TRBV2
J: TRBJ1-4
length: 14
D: .
CDR3: CASNGRRNNEKLFF
DNA: TGTGCCAGCAATGGGCGGCGGAATAATGAAAAACTGTTTTTT